This TCR beta chain was observed in a study of T cells in women clearing cervical HPV infection. The CDR3 runs to 12 residues. The germline V gene encodes CDR1 SGHDT and CDR2 YYEEEE. A word on this clone: The read is 3 residues too short to cover the CDR3 end, so that end is filled in from the germline J gene.

This table comes from immunoSEQ multiplex PCR, and its TCRdb copy is limited to in-frame clones, with some not included. This sample's table reports around 30,000 clones. MY09/MY11 PCR detected cervical HPV DNA; dot-blot assigned genotypes. The source material was blood buffy coat. This TCR was recovered from a woman aged 18-70 years with a cervical HPV16 infection that either progressed to CIN3+ or cleared (not recorded which). This chain uses TRBV5-6 with TRBJ1-2; perhaps TRBD1 as D (6 bases). CDR3 DNA, as far as it was read: TGTGCCAGCAGCAGCGGACAGTACGGC. Its translation: CASSSGQYG. The full CDR3 protein reads CASSSGQYGYTF.